This record concerns one T cell receptor (beta chain) sequence. No antigen is known for it. Regions amplified from RNA transcripts were the TCR beta CDR3 regions. The HTBI primer set drove a first-round RT-PCR of the TCR CDR3. TCRdb independently ran MiXCR on the multiplex PCR reads; one entry per CDR3 protein. The repertoire includes under 650,000 distinct CDR3 sequences, 15% to 20% of them detected once, and 3.8% sits in the top ten. The data were obtained in a study of T cells in Graves' hyperthyroidism and ophthalmopathy. Findings of the study overall: Through a model of 13 V-J features, ophthalmopathy was separated from stable hyperthyroidism.

The authors deemed Graves' hyperthyroidism stable absent ophthalmopathy progression within 18 months. V lost 4 bases and J lost 4, with 6 bases in between. The CDR3 spans 13 residues. From germline, CDR1 is SGHRS and CDR2 YFSETQ. V usage is TRBV5-1 and J usage is TRBJ2-6; D unclear. The sequencing sample was made of blood. This TCR derives from a woman in her 30s with Graves' hyperthyroidism. The CDR3 spells CASSSVGANVLTF. CDR3 in DNA: TGCGCCAGCAGCAGCGTAGGGGCCAACGTCCTGACTTTC.